Many counts were recorded for the clone carrying this T cell receptor beta chain. What it binds is not known. This sample's treatment: approximately nine-day PBMC culture with coronavirus spike peptide pools or control peptides (ViraFEST assay). After 10 days of culture, CD4+ T cells were negatively selected. The data originate from a study of vaccination and CD4 T cells after COVID-19. Germline V gives CDR1 MNHNS, CDR2 SASEGT. The CDR3 has 12 residues. V was shortened by 9 bases and J by 0 bases, with 9 bases between the two germline ends. Oncomine TCR Beta short-read sequencing was applied to DNA from cultured CD4+ T cells. TCRdb re-analysed the PCR reads in MiXCR, keeping a single row per CDR3 protein. Of some 8,000 distinct CDR3 sequences listed, about 19% are singletons.

The sample here was CD4+ T cells from blood, cultured in vitro, taken after SARS-CoV-2 vaccination. This rearrangement joins TRBV6-1 to TRBJ2-7; D is unresolved. The source is a human donor who had recovered from COVID-19. As DNA, the CDR3 is TGTGCCAGTACAAAAGACTCCTACGAGCAGTACTTC. Protein: CASTKDSYEQYF.